Sequencing of this TCR beta chain was carried out in a study of spatial heterogeneity in lung cancer (dated by TCRdb to between 2019 and 2020). About the full investigation: More beta-chain than alpha-chain transcripts were consistently detected, likely reflecting higher beta-chain transcript abundance. At surgery, 200 to 250 tumor regions, almost 65 matched nontumor lung samples and a few dozen PBMC samples were TCR-sequenced for both alpha and beta chains. TCR alpha and beta repertoires were quantitatively compared across multiple tumor regions, matched nontumor lung and blood in non-small cell lung cancer. Nonsynonymous mutation counts, determined by whole-exome sequencing of tumor tissue, were related to TCR repertoire features. In the raw uncorrected reads, each unique combination of TCR and UMI appeared on average more than ten times. What the work shows at the level of the full study, not this receptor alone: Ubiquitous expanded tumor TCRs showed up in blood more often at tumor resection than at routine follow-up. Confirming at a functional level the hypothesis that regional TCRs recognize regional mutations was considered to require additional single-cell paired TCR alpha and beta sequencing.

This clonotype was observed at least ten times. This receptor's antigen is unknown. The input lacks base qualities; no much larger clone sits a single base away. Reading the label with the study, this specimen's time point is: sample taken at primary tumor resection. Whole RNA extracted from tumor and nontumor lung tissue, or from cryopreserved PBMC samples, was used for TCR sequencing without cell sorting. Donors were some 78 patients with early-stage, untreated non-small cell lung cancer from the lung TRACERx cohort. Only patients with enough RNA available from two or more tumor regions were chosen for TCR sequencing. The library was made by 5' RACE. The reads were generated on a NextSeq 500. The TCR library protocol attached a unique molecular identifier to each TCR cDNA molecule to allow correction of PCR and sequencing errors. Per the authors' processing: TCR identification, UMI-based error correction and CDR3 extraction were all carried out with Decombinator tools. TCRs above a frequency of 2 per 1,000, corresponding to the top 1% of the tumor frequency distribution, were defined as expanded. Each repertoire was subsampled 100 times to 5,000 TCRs, after which Renyi diversity was computed with the R vegan package. CDR3 similarity networks were built from amino acid triplet string-kernel similarity, with CDR3s being connected when pairwise similarity was above 0.82. TCRdb reworked the public reads: Q25 trimming with fastp, MiXCR clone assembly, productive beta chains retained. Rows merge per CDR3 protein into single entries with the most common DNA and genes. For this entry, the V and J calls and clone size follow TCRdb and not the study's own pipeline. This sample comprises 20,000 to 25,000 distinct CDR3 sequences, 6.9% of them detected only once. The ten largest clonotypes hold more than 13% of the sample.

The CDR3, from cysteine to phenylalanine, totals 11 residues. The CDR3 DNA has 33 bases and is translated from base 1. V gives up 3 bases and J gives up 5 bases, and the segment between their germline ends measures 4 bases. This sequence originates from a male donor with early-stage non-small cell lung cancer. The chain couples TRBV12-3 or TRBV12-4 to TRBJ1-1, with the identity of the D gene unclear. Sequencing was performed on PBMCs, taken at surgery. The CDR3 here reads CASSFGTEAFF. The DNA sequence follows: TGTGCCAGCAGTTTTGGGACTGAAGCTTTCTTT.